Included here is one TCR beta chain sequence, with context. Antigen unknown. Several immunoSEQ 96-well plates shared each subset's DNA, each plate a replicate. Profiled with immunoSEQ multiplex PCR; TCRdb holds only in-frame clones, not every one. The sample contains approximately 500,000 clones, about 85% of which appear only once. Donors were healthy HIV-negative adults without recently reported acute infections or vaccinations. This CDR3 comprises 15 residues. Germline V gene data show CDR1 as MNHEY and CDR2 as SMNVEV (reference sequence). V was clipped by 5 bases and J by 6 bases, with 17 bases between them. The sample comes from a study of shared clonotypes between healthy human individuals. Broader study findings: Only a few donors were included, so the genetic and exposure-history diversity represented was limited.

The origin of this receptor is a woman in her forties in good health. Some clones in this sample may be carry-over from other donors' samples. The sequenced sample consisted of PBMCs. The V call is TRBV27, the J call TRBJ2-1; maybe TRBD2 (6 bases). The CDR3 region is CASSPSGLTTNEQFF. The CDR3 nucleotides read TGTGCCAGCAGTCCATCGGGACTTACCACCAATGAGCAGTTCTTC.